The source of this T cell receptor beta chain is a study of blood T cell repertoires in COVID-19. Study-level information: Samples taken during acute and convalescent COVID-19 were collected in the United States, Italy and Spain. PBMCs, B-cell-depleted T cells, or T cells were the source of the cDNA or gDNA that made up the material.

The CDR3 has 14 residues. Original processing notes: Nucleated cell number was recorded as an estimate derived from reference gene primer amplification. Here immunoSEQ multiplex PCR was the method, and the copy in TCRdb shows in-frame clones only, minus some. V, J and clone size are those of that table, while D and trimming were read from the DNA. Of over 45,000 clones in the sample, more than 75% were seen once. This clonotype was sampled from an elderly man in a cohort sampled during active COVID-19. Sequenced input: peripheral blood. The genes are TRBV21-1 and TRBJ2-3; the D call TRBD2 from the table was never checked on the DNA. TRBV21-1 is given as a pseudogene. Written as DNA, the CDR3 is TGTGCCAGCCTAGGGAGGATCGGCACAGATACGCAGTATTTT. Amino acids: CASLGRIGTDTQYF.